This T cell receptor (beta chain) was recorded in a study of T cell clonotyping in hematopoietic cell transplantation. Study-wide findings and caveats: Pathologically expanded recipient clonotypes increased progressively from day 30 to day 180 as diversity fell. No sorting was done, leaving CD4 and CD8 contributions mixed.

Comment on this clone: Antigen specificity is unknown.

The assay was immunoSEQ multiplex PCR, and TCRdb's table has in-frame clones only and misses some. The repertoire holds 26,000 or so clones, with under 97% as singletons. The sequencing input was peripheral blood mononuclear cells. The TCR comes from a man between 50 and 59 years old in good health. Some clones in this sample may be carry-over from other donors' samples.

The CDR3 reads CASSLRQGLNTEAFF. The CDR3, as DNA: TGTGCCAGCAGCTTAAGGCAGGGGCTCAACACTGAAGCTTTCTTT. The chain combines TRBV7-9 with TRBJ1-1; TRBD1 is a possible D gene (6 bases). The germline CDR1 and CDR2 sequences are SEHNR and FQNEAQ (reference sequence). This CDR3 has 15 amino acids. The V end lost 2 bases, the J end lost 2 bases, and 12 bases lay between the germline ends.